This TCR beta chain was sequenced in a study of blood T cell repertoires in COVID-19. Study-level background: Some COVID-19 samples were acute and others convalescent; all came from the United States, Italy and Spain. T cells, B-cell-depleted T cells, or PBMCs provided the cDNA or gDNA that served as material.

The CDR3 consists of 14 residues. Germline values: CDR1 SGHRS, CDR2 YFSETQ. V was clipped by 1 base and J by 5 bases; unmatched bases: 5. Methods used by the authors: Reference gene primer amplification gave estimated nucleated cell counts. Here immunoSEQ multiplex PCR was the method, and the copy in TCRdb shows in-frame clones only, minus some. The V and J calls and clone size were taken over from that table, and D and trimming were inferred from the DNA. The sample has roughly 190,000 clones; under 90% are singletons. The chain uses TRBV5-1 and TRBJ2-7; TRBD1 agrees at 8 bases. The material sequenced was peripheral blood. This TCR derives from a human donor in a cohort sampled during active COVID-19. The CDR3 spells CASSLLDRAHEQYF. The DNA for the CDR3 is TGCGCCAGCAGCTTGCTGGACAGGGCCCACGAGCAGTACTTC.